This TCR beta chain was recorded in a study of T cells in Graves' hyperthyroidism and ophthalmopathy. TCR beta CDR3 regions were amplified from RNA. The HTBI set primed first-round TCR CDR3 RT-PCR. Each CDR3 protein gets one entry after TCRdb re-called the multiplex PCR reads with MiXCR. The sample lists some 250,000 distinct CDR3 sequences; approximately 15% were seen once. Hyperthyroidism had been newly diagnosed in patients aged 18 to 65, and its duration was under 2 months. Exclusion of a patient resulted from uncontrolled infection, other autoimmune disease, pregnancy or lactation. The junction had 10 bases not matched to a gene; V was cut back by 1 base and J by 4 bases. This CDR3 is built from 17 residues. The germline CDR1 and CDR2 sequences are MDHEN and SYDVKM. Findings and limits, study-wide: Expanded thyroid clonotypes (above 0.001) were mostly also found in blood.

This clonotype was detected many times. Its antigen is unknown. The V and J genes are TRBV28 and TRBJ1-5; 7 bases line up with TRBD1. The specimen sequenced was blood. The clonotype originates from a woman between 40 and 50 years old with Graves' hyperthyroidism that later progressed to Graves' ophthalmopathy. This CDR3 reads CASSLSGWGQPNQPQHF. CDR3 nucleotides: TGTGCCAGCAGTTTATCTGGGTGGGGACAGCCGAATCAGCCCCAGCATTTT. Variable domain in full (rest from reference TRBV28 and TRBJ1-5): DVKVTQSSRYLVKRTGEKVFLECVQDMDHENMFWYRQDPGLGLRLIYFSYDVKMKEKGDIPEGYSVSREKKERFSLILESASTNQTSMYLCASSLSGWGQPNQPQHFGDGTRLSIL.